The source of this T cell receptor (beta chain) is a study of cytomegalovirus exposure and HLA in healthy donors. Study conclusions and caveats: Data from an earlier analysis indicated that most TCR beta V segments were productive either about 87% or about 30% of the time. Analyzed later, most CMV-associated TCR beta chains appeared HLA-restricted.

The PCR was carried out with 60 Vbeta primers and 13 Jbeta primers. Using immunoSEQ multiplex PCR, the repertoire was profiled, and TCRdb retains in-frame clones only, with some absent. This sample's clone table lists roughly 36,000 clones. As concerns this clone: The antigen is undetermined.

The CDR3 is 17 residues long. The germline V gene encodes CDR1 MGHDK and CDR2 SYGVNS. Trimming pared 2 bases from V and 0 bases from J, leaving 14 bases between. Specimen: PBMCs. The V and J genes are TRBV25-1 and TRBJ1-3, with D maybe TRBD1 (6 bases). The sequence was obtained from a woman in her thirties in good health and CMV-seropositive. The DNA of the CDR3 is TGTGCCAGCAGTGAACCCAACGGACAGACCTCTGGAAACACCATATATTTT. This sequence encodes CASSEPNGQTSGNTIYF.